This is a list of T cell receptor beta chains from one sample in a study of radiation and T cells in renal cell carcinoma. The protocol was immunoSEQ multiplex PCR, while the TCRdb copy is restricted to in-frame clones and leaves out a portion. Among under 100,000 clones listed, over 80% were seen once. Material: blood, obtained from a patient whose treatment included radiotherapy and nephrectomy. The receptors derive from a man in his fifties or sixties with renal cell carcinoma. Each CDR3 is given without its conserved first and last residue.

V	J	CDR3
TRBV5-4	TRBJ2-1	ASRLVGSSYNEQF
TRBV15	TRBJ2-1	ATSRGSGDSYNEQF
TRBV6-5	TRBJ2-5	ASSYPGTETQY
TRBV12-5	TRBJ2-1	ASGAITRIKGNEQF
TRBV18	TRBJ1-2	ASGGQGSGFWYGYT
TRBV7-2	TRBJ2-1	ATRLLPSYNEQF
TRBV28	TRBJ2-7	ASSSTAGTYFSYEQY
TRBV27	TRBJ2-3	ASAMGDPRTDTQY
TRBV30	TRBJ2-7	AWSSGVAGDEQY
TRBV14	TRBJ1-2	ASSQEVGFGQIYGYT
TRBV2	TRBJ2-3	ASSGRVNTDTQY
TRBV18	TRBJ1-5	ASSPGSDQPQH
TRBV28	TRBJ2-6	ASSSPKWISGANVLT
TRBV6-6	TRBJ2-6	ASSFRDYVLT
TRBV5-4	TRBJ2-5	ASSLDRQETQY
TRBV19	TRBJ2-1	ASSIDFLAGGSGNEQF
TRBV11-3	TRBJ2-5	ASSLGLAGDQETQY
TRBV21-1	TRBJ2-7	ASSKWPSLLVEQY
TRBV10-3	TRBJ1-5	AISVEVNQPQH
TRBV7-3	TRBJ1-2	ASSPQTDSVYGYT
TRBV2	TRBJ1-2	ASTFFAYGYT
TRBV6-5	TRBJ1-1	ASSLTGVTTEAF
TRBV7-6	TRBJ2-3	ASSLAPEGNTQY
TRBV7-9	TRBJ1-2	ASSLEPVGYT
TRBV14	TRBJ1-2	ASSQALGTGLNYGYT
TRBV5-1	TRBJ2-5	ASSTGIPEETQY
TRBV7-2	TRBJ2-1	ASSLVAGWPYNEQF
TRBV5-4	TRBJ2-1	ASKQGLAGGVSYNEQF
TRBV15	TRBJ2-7	ATSRDRFGGKYEQY
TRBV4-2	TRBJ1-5	ASSPLGGGADQPQH
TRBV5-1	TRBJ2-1	ASSLVSGSYNEQF
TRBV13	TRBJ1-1	ASSGPGQRTEAF
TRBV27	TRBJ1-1	ASSFQGDTEAF
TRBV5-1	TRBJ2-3	ASSLVTDTQY
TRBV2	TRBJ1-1	ASRQGNTEAF
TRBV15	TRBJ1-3	ATSKYTLAAGNTIY
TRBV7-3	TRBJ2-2	ASSLTGGVGLAGAGGELF
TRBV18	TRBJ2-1	ASSPKGRLEQF
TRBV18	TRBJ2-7	ASSPQRAGRYEQY
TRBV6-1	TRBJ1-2	ASSEMASGNYGYT
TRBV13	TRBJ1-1	ASSFRDRNSLNTEAF
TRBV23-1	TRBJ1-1	ASSQSAGMAAF
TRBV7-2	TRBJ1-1	ASRGSVNTEAF
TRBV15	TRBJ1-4	ATSRGRDEKLF
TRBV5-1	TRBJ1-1	ASSSQAERKGTEAF
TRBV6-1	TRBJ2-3	ASSEGISPTDTQY
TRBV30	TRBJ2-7	AWMDGRAYEQY
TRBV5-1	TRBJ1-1	ASSTARQNTEAF
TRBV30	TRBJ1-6	AWSAKATYGLH